The clone carrying this T cell receptor beta chain was detected ten times or more. Its matching antigen is unknown. Bulk TCR libraries used previously described methods and listed TCR primers. TCRdb re-derived calls from the PCR reads in MiXCR, one entry per CDR3 protein. The sample comprises around 460,000 distinct CDR3 sequences, roughly a fifth of which are singletons, and around 0.86% rests with the top ten. These data originate in a study of molecular identifiers for immune sequencing clone quantification. Study results and caveats: Should identical TCR molecules share a barcode, the sizes of highly expanded clones could be underestimated. Among effectors, clones above 20 RNA copies held over 98% of molecules; among naive cells, under 1%.

CDR1 and CDR2 from the germline V gene are PRHDT and FYEKMQ (reference sequence). This CDR3 comprises 13 residues. Trimming left V 2 bases short and J 10 bases short, with 14 bases between. This clonotype was obtained from a human donor in good health. Some libraries in this study had Jurkat cell RNA spiked in. Sequencing input: naive CD8+ T cells from blood, with Jurkat cell RNA spiked in. Stated subset: FACS-sorted CD8+CD4-CCR7+CD45RA+ naive T cells. This chain links TRBV13 with TRBJ1-1; D gene ambiguous. The CDR3 loop is CASSLTGPRGAFF. The CDR3 nucleotides read TGTGCCAGCAGCTTAACCGGGCCGAGAGGAGCTTTCTTT. The variable domain in full, with the rest retrieved from reference TRBV13 and TRBJ1-1, is AAGVIQSPRHLIKEKRETATLKCYPIPRHDTVYWYQQGPGQDPQFLISFYEKMQSDKGSIPDRFSAQQFSDYHSELNMSSLELGDSALYFCASSLTGPRGAFFGQGTRLTVV.